The 16 T cell receptor beta chains presented below share a single source sample, sequenced in a study of T cells after yellow fever vaccination. TCRdb reprocessed the 5' RACE reads with MiXCR, giving one entry per CDR3 protein. The data show 300,000 to 350,000 distinct CDR3 sequences, roughly 10% seen once. Sequences were derived from CD4+ T cells sorted from PBMCs, sampled 45 days after the yellow fever booster vaccination. The receptors originated from a man aged 18 to 30 who received the YFV17D yellow fever vaccine.

The gene calls are TRBV5-1 and TRBJ2-3; D is unresolved. CDR3 length equals 14 residues. In germline, CDR1 is SGHRS, CDR2 YFSETQ. V was trimmed by 4 bases and J by 2 bases, leaving 11 bases between them. CDR3 sequence (DNA): TGCGCCAGCAGCCGCTCGACGACCACAGATACGCAGTATTTT. Amino acid sequence: CASSRSTTTDTQYF.

V and J are TRBV6-5 and TRBJ2-3; D unclear. Trimming stripped 6 bases from V and 7 bases from J, with 14 bases between. Per germline, CDR1 MNHEY and CDR2 SVGAGI. This CDR3 has 13 amino acids. CDR3 in amino acids: CASRRDEMYTQYF. DNA for the CDR3: TGTGCCAGCAGACGCGATGAGATGTATACGCAGTATTTT.

This clonotype was found a few times. The V and J genes are TRBV7-2 and TRBJ2-7; 9 bases are shared with TRBD1. Germline lookup yields CDR1 SGHTA and CDR2 FQGNSA. This CDR3 has 16 residues. The V segment lost 6 bases and the J segment 3 bases; nucleotides outside the gene matches: 12. The CDR3: CASRIDAGTGSYEQYF. The CDR3 DNA reads TGTGCCAGCAGAATAGATGCCGGGACAGGGAGCTACGAGCAGTACTTC.

The table lists this clonotype with many counts. This chain uses TRBV5-6 with TRBJ2-1; D possibly corresponds to TRBD2 (7 bases). V was pared by 0 bases and J by 0 bases, with 19 bases between. The length of the CDR3 is 19 residues. CDR1 SGHDT and CDR2 YYEEEE come from the germline V gene. This CDR3 is CASSLAGGLFTSSYNEQFF. The CDR3 nucleotides read TGTGCCAGCAGCTTGGCGGGGGGCCTCTTTACTAGCTCCTACAATGAGCAGTTCTTC.

This chain uses TRBV11-2 with TRBJ1-1, with D uncertain. The germline V gene has CDR1 SGHAT and CDR2 FQNNGV. V lost 4 bases, J lost 2 bases, and 8 bases lay in between. The CDR3 covers 13 residues. The CDR3 coding sequence is TGTGCCAGCAGCTCCCATACCAACACTGAAGCTTTCTTT. The encoded protein is CASSSHTNTEAFF. Complete variable domain (other parts from reference TRBV11-2 and TRBJ1-1): EAGVAQSPRYKIIEKRQSVAFWCNPISGHATLYWYQQILGQGPKLLIQFQNNGVVDDSQLPKDRFSAERLKGVDSTLKIQPAKLEDSAVYLCASSSHTNTEAFFGQGTRLTVV.

The genes are TRBV4-3 and TRBJ2-5, with D possibly matching TRBD2 (7 bases). Germline-derived CDR1 and CDR2 are LGHNA and YSLEER. V was clipped by 6 bases and J by 2 bases, with 13 bases between them. This CDR3 region has 14 residues. The CDR3 sequence is CASSAGAGQETQYF. CDR3 nucleotide sequence: TGCGCCAGCAGTGCGGGGGCGGGGCAAGAGACCCAGTACTTC.

This clonotype was seen only a few times. The CDR3 DNA is TGTGCCAGCAGGATCGGACAGGCCACTTACTCTGGAAACACCATATATTTT. Translating gives CASRIGQATYSGNTIYF. The chain couples TRBV6-6 to TRBJ1-3; 7 bases fit TRBD1. The CDR3 is 17 amino acids. Germline V CDR1 and CDR2: MNHNY, SVGAGI (reference sequence). V was pared by 6 bases and J by 0 bases, with 11 bases of the junction left unmatched.

At least ten counts were recorded for this clonotype. The chain joins TRBV7-7 to TRBJ2-3; 8 nucleotides line up with TRBD2. This CDR3 has 15 amino acids. Germline V gene sequence: CDR1 SSHAT, CDR2 FNYEAQ (reference sequence). J gave up 2 bases and V 5 bases, and 6 bases lay outside the gene matches. The CDR3 loop is CASSPTSGSTDTQYF. For the CDR3, the DNA is TGTGCCAGCAGCCCCACTAGCGGATCCACAGATACGCAGTATTTT.

The chain joins TRBV20-1 to TRBJ2-3, with 10 positions matching TRBD1. Germline lookup yields CDR1 DFQATT and CDR2 SNEGSKA (reference sequence). This CDR3 comprises 13 residues. V shed 6 bases and J 4 bases; nucleotides not matched to a gene: 4. The CDR3 region is CSAEDRGADTQYF. CDR3 nucleotide sequence: TGCAGTGCCGAGGACAGGGGGGCAGATACGCAGTATTTT.

This clonotype has only a few counts. The chain carries TRBV9 and TRBJ2-3, with TRBD2 as a possible D gene (6 bases). The CDR3 totals 15 residues. V lost 4 bases to trimming and J lost 2 bases, with 14 bases between them. CDR1 SGDLS and CDR2 YYNGEE come from the germline V gene. CDR3 DNA sequence: TGTGCCAGCAGCTGGGCGGGAACGGCCACAGATACGCAGTATTTT. This codes for CASSWAGTATDTQYF.

The genes are TRBV4-1 and TRBJ1-2, with no clear D. Trimming took off 4 bases at V and 4 bases at J, with 13 bases between the two ends. The CDR3 is 14 amino acids. Germline V gene data show CDR1 as MGHRA and CDR2 as YSYEKL. CDR3 in amino acids: CASSLFGKSYGYTF. CDR3 in DNA: TGCGCCAGCAGCCTCTTTGGGAAGAGCTATGGCTACACCTTC.

Turning to this clonotype: Compared with germline, one end of the junction differs, possibly owing to a read error. The chain combines TRBV20-1 with TRBJ1-1, with TRBD1 matching 7 bases. This CDR3 has 12 amino acids. Per germline, CDR1 DFQATT and CDR2 SNEGSKA (reference sequence). The CDR3 region is CSARDQGDSQPF. In nucleotides, the CDR3 is TGCAGTGCTAGAGATCAGGGGGACTCCCAACCCTTT.

The chain is built from TRBV5-8 and TRBJ2-2, with D hard to call. The germline CDR1 and CDR2 sequences are SGHTS and YDEGEE. This CDR3 is 16 amino acids long. Trimming pared 4 bases from V and 3 bases from J, leaving 16 bases between. CDR3 sequence: CASSLGLQGYTGELFF. The CDR3 coding sequence is TGTGCCAGCAGCCTCGGGCTCCAAGGGTACACCGGGGAGCTGTTTTTT.

This clonotype has a handful of counts. This chain uses TRBV9 with TRBJ2-5; possible D gene TRBD1, 5 bases. The CDR3 runs to 13 residues. V was clipped by 3 bases and J by 1 base, with 7 bases between them. Germline CDR1 SGDLS, CDR2 YYNGEE. CDR3 in DNA: TGTGCCAGCAGCGCGACAGCCCAAGAGACCCAGTACTTC. Its protein is CASSATAQETQYF.

The chain joins TRBV20-1 to TRBJ2-1; TRBD1 matches at 9 bases. The V gene's germline CDR1 is DFQATT and CDR2 SNEGSKA (reference sequence). Trimming at V came to 5 bases and at J to 9 bases, leaving 14 bases not matched to a gene. The CDR3 has 15 amino acids. The CDR3 sequence: CSAPRAGTGIGEQFF. CDR3 in DNA: TGCAGTGCTCCCCGAGCTGGGACAGGGATAGGTGAGCAGTTCTTC.

The chain joins TRBV19 to TRBJ1-1, with D maybe TRBD1 (6 bases). V lost 8 bases and J 12 bases, leaving 16 bases between the germline ends. Germline V gene data show CDR1 as LNHDA and CDR2 as SQIVND (reference sequence). This CDR3 spans 11 amino acids. The CDR3 DNA is TGTGCCAGTGGATTAGGGGGGGTAACTTTCTTT. It yields the protein CASGLGGVTFF.